The 32 T cell receptor beta chains presented below share a single source sample, sequenced in a study of shared clonotypes between healthy human individuals. Some clones are missing from TCRdb's copy, which holds only in-frame ones; the method was immunoSEQ multiplex PCR. The sample has around 100,000 clones; 65% to 75% are singletons. Sequenced material: memory CD8+ T cells sorted from blood. As for subset: CD45RO+ cells pooled with CCR7-negative TemRA cells. All receptors derive from a woman aged 30 to 39 in good health.

This clone was observed a handful of times. V and J are TRBV7-2 and TRBJ2-3; possible D gene TRBD1, 6 bases. Germline V gene sequence: CDR1 SGHTA, CDR2 FQGNSA. V was trimmed by 4 bases and J by 4 bases, leaving 15 bases between them. CDR3 length equals 15 residues. The CDR3 loop is CASSSATGSADTQYF. The CDR3 coding sequence is TGTGCCAGCAGCTCCGCTACAGGGAGCGCAGATACGCAGTATTTT.

This clone was seen only once. V and J are TRBV28 and TRBJ2-5; D possibly corresponds to TRBD2 (6 bases). Germline CDR1 MDHEN, CDR2 SYDVKM. Trimming left V 2 bases short and J 4 bases short, with 11 bases between. This CDR3 has 14 residues. The CDR3 loop reads CASSLIGGVETQYF. CDR3 nucleotide sequence: TGTGCCAGCAGTTTAATCGGCGGGGTAGAGACCCAGTACTTC.

This chain uses TRBV29-1 with TRBJ1-1; D is unclear. V shed 6 bases and J shed 3 bases, with 8 bases lying between them. The germline CDR1 and CDR2 sequences are SQVTM and ANQGSEA. This CDR3 is 11 amino acids long. CDR3: CSVSWDTEAFF. The CDR3 coding sequence is TGCAGCGTCTCCTGGGACACTGAAGCTTTCTTT.

The chain employs TRBV27 and TRBJ2-1; maybe TRBD2 (6 bases). Per the germline V gene, CDR1 is MNHEY and CDR2 is SMNVEV (reference sequence). The CDR3 has 15 amino acids. The germline V and J ends were trimmed by 6 bases and 4 bases, with 16 bases remaining between them. The CDR3 protein is CASSEGTADYNEQFF. The CDR3 DNA follows: TGTGCCAGCAGCGAAGGGACTGCGGATTACAATGAGCAGTTCTTC.

The chain is built from TRBV4-1 and TRBJ1-4; D is unclear. Germline V gene lookup returns CDR1 MGHRA and CDR2 YSYEKL. The CDR3 is made up of 16 amino acids. The V end was cut by 5 bases, the J end by 1 base, with 14 bases between. Here the CDR3 DNA reads TGCGCCAGCAGCTACTTTCCTCTTTTAACTAATGAAAAACTGTTTTTT. This sequence encodes CASSYFPLLTNEKLFF.

The genes are TRBV2 and TRBJ2-3; D call uncertain. V was shortened by 6 bases and J by 4 bases, with 17 bases between the two germline ends. Germline CDR1 SNHLY, CDR2 FYNNEI. The CDR3 consists of 15 residues. CDR3 loop: CASSPTRGDADTQYF. The CDR3 DNA reads as TGTGCCAGCAGCCCGACACGAGGAGATGCAGATACGCAGTATTTT.

The chain employs TRBV15 and TRBJ2-7; TRBD2 matches at 8 bases. Germline V gene sequence: CDR1 LNHNV, CDR2 YYDKDF (reference sequence). The CDR3 sequence is 16 residues long. Germline trimming cut 1 base from V and 3 bases from J; bases unmatched to any gene: 8. In DNA, the CDR3 is TGTGCCACCAGCAGAGGGATAATAGCGGGAAGCTACGAGCAGTACTTC. It encodes CATSRGIIAGSYEQYF.

The chain couples TRBV19 to TRBJ2-1; D call uncertain. The CDR3 consists of 15 residues. Germline values: CDR1 LNHDA, CDR2 SQIVND (reference sequence). Trimming took 5 bases from V and 0 from J, leaving 11 bases between them. CDR3: CASSVLPSSYNEQFF. The CDR3 DNA sequence: TGTGCCAGTAGTGTACTCCCTAGCTCCTACAATGAGCAGTTCTTC. Full variable domain (outside the CDR3, taken from reference TRBV19 and TRBJ2-1): DGGITQSPKYLFRKEGQNVTLSCEQNLNHDAMYWYRQDPGQGLRLIYYSQIVNDFQKGDIAEGYSVSREKKESFPLTVTSAQKNPTAFYLCASSVLPSSYNEQFFGPGTRLTVL.

The rearrangement joins TRBV5-1 to TRBJ2-3; tentative D call: TRBD1 (6 bases). Germline V gene lookup returns CDR1 SGHRS and CDR2 YFSETQ. V was pared by 1 base and J by 2 bases, with 11 bases between. The CDR3 loop spans 15 amino acids. CDR3 sequence: CASSLWGLATDTQYF. CDR3 DNA: TGCGCCAGCAGCTTGTGGGGGCTTGCCACAGATACGCAGTATTTT. Based on the CDR3 plus reference TRBV5-1 and TRBJ2-3, the full variable domain is KAGVTQTPRYLIKTRGQQVTLSCSPISGHRSVSWYQQTPGQGLQFLFEYFSETQRNKGNFPGRFSGRQFSNSRSEMNVSTLELGDSALYLCASSLWGLATDTQYFGPGTRLTVL.

This sequence joins TRBV29-1 and TRBJ1-2; TRBD1 matches at 8 bases. Looked up from germline, CDR1 is SQVTM and CDR2 is ANQGSEA. V was clipped by 1 base and J by 2 bases; unmatched bases: 6. This CDR3 region has 15 residues. Written as DNA, the CDR3 is TGCAGCGTTGAAGGGACAGGGCAAGAAAACTATGGCTACACCTTC. This sequence encodes CSVEGTGQENYGYTF.

This clone was observed once. The rearrangement links TRBV28 to TRBJ2-5; 10 bases line up with TRBD2. The end of the DNA aligns better with TRBJ2-7, so the J call may be wrong. This CDR3 region has 15 residues. Germline CDR1 MDHEN, CDR2 SYDVKM. The CDR3 DNA sequence: TGTGCCAGCAATTCTCTAGCGGGAGCTTGGTACGAGCAGTACTTC. Protein product: CASNSLAGAWYEQYF.

The J gene is TRBJ2-1, the V gene TRBV25-1; D may be TRBD2 (5 bases). Germline lookup yields CDR1 MGHDK and CDR2 SYGVNS. With 2 bases removed from V and 12 bases from J, the gap between germline ends came to 23 bases. The CDR3 has 16 amino acids. For the CDR3, the DNA is TGTGCCAGCAGTGAAGGAGCGGCCCCCCACAATGAAGGGCAGTTCTTC. Translation gives CASSEGAAPHNEGQFF.

The genes are TRBV27 and TRBJ2-7; 11 bases are shared with TRBD2. CDR1 is MNHEY, CDR2 SMNVEV, per germline (reference sequence). This CDR3 spans 14 amino acids. J gave up 5 bases and V 7 bases, and 7 bases lay outside the gene matches. The CDR3 nucleotides read TGTGCCAGCAAAAGGACTAGCGGGTACCACGAGCAGTACTTC. Translation gives CASKRTSGYHEQYF.

In this sample, this clone turned up a few times. The CDR3 bases are TGTGCCAGCAGCGGACACCTCGGGACTAGCGGGAATGATCCCGAGCAGTACTTC. It specifies CASSGHLGTSGNDPEQYF. The rearrangement links TRBV7-9 to TRBJ2-7; TRBD2 matches 13 bases. V shed 5 bases and J 6 bases; nucleotides not matched to a gene: 16. CDR1 is SEHNR, CDR2 FQNEAQ, per germline (reference sequence). The length of the CDR3 is 18 residues.

The rearrangement links TRBV10-2 to TRBJ2-1, with 7 nucleotides matching TRBD1. The CDR3 is 17 residues long. J gave up 0 bases and V 2 bases, and 7 bases lay outside the gene matches. Per germline, CDR1 WSHSY and CDR2 SAAADI. CDR3 nucleotides: TGCGCCAGCAGTGAGCCCCAACAGGGGATCTCCTACAATGAGCAGTTCTTC. This gives the protein CASSEPQQGISYNEQFF.

This chain connects TRBV7-6 to TRBJ1-1; the D is unclear. This CDR3 is 12 amino acids long. Per germline, CDR1 SGHVS and CDR2 FNYEAQ. Trimming removed 5 bases at V and 7 bases at J, with 11 bases between. The CDR3 sequence: CASSSIRGEAFF. CDR3 nucleotides: TGTGCCAGCAGCAGCATCCGGGGTGAAGCTTTCTTT.

The genes are TRBV7-2 and TRBJ2-7; the match to TRBD2 covers 11 bases. The CDR3 runs to 19 residues. Germline assignment: CDR1 SGHTA and CDR2 FQGNSA. The V segment lost 7 bases and the J segment 0 bases; nucleotides outside the gene matches: 17. DNA for the CDR3: TGTGCCAGCAAAAGGTTCACGGGACTAGCGGTTCCAAGCTCCTACGAGCAGTACTTC. Amino acid sequence: CASKRFTGLAVPSSYEQYF. The variable domain in full, completed from reference TRBV7-2 and TRBJ2-7, reads GAGVSQSPSNKVTEKGKDVELRCDPISGHTALYWYRQSLGQGLEFLIYFQGNSAPDKSGLPSDRFSAERTGGSVSTLTIQRTQQEDSAVYLCASKRFTGLAVPSSYEQYFGPGTRLTVT.

The chain combines TRBV28 with TRBJ2-7; 7 nucleotides agree with TRBD1. The length of the CDR3 is 15 residues. The germline CDR1 and CDR2 sequences are MDHEN and SYDVKM. The ends lost 3 bases at V and 4 bases at J; junction bases unmatched: 9. The CDR3 protein is CASSFIFTGEYEQYF. CDR3 DNA sequence: TGTGCCAGCAGTTTCATCTTTACAGGGGAATACGAGCAGTACTTC.

V and J are TRBV9 and TRBJ2-3; 10 bases are shared with TRBD2. The length of the CDR3 is 18 residues. With 0 bases clipped from V and 5 bases from J, the junction kept 12 bases outside the gene matches. Germline V gives CDR1 SGDLS, CDR2 YYNGEE. This CDR3 reads CASSVAGGLAGVLDTQYF. CDR3 coding DNA: TGTGCCAGCAGCGTAGCCGGCGGTCTAGCGGGAGTGTTAGATACGCAGTATTTT. The whole variable domain, remainder taken from reference TRBV9 and TRBJ2-3, is DSGVTQTPKHLITATGQRVTLRCSPRSGDLSVYWYQQSLDQGLQFLIQYYNGEERAKGNILERFSAQQFPDLHSELNLSSLELGDSALYFCASSVAGGLAGVLDTQYFGPGTRLTVL.

The chain carries TRBV27 and TRBJ2-2; TRBD1 might be the D (6 bases). V lost 5 bases and J 4 bases, leaving 20 bases between the germline ends. Germline loops: CDR1 MNHEY, CDR2 SMNVEV (reference sequence). This CDR3 is 17 amino acids long. CDR3 in amino acids: CASSPLGSQGSTGELFF. The CDR3 region has the DNA TGTGCCAGCAGTCCGTTAGGGTCTCAGGGGTCCACCGGGGAGCTGTTTTTT.

V gene TRBV2 combines with J gene TRBJ2-1; D is undetermined. The CDR3 is 15 residues long. Trimming stripped 4 bases from V and 4 bases from J, with 14 bases between. Germline CDR1 is SNHLY and CDR2 is FYNNEI. The CDR3 here is CASSVVIGAYNEQFF. The CDR3 nucleotides read TGTGCCAGCAGTGTGGTCATCGGAGCGTACAATGAGCAGTTCTTC.

The table lists this clone with many counts. The chain joins TRBV6-1 to TRBJ2-7; D possibly corresponds to TRBD2 (6 bases). The CDR3 runs to 12 residues. CDR1 MNHNS and CDR2 SASEGT come from the germline V gene. V lost 7 bases to trimming and J lost 4 bases, with 11 bases between them. DNA for the CDR3: TGTGCCAGCACTGGCGGGACTTACGAGCAGTACTTC. Protein product: CASTGGTYEQYF.

This clone showed up many times. V and J are TRBV28 and TRBJ1-5; the D gene is possibly TRBD1 (5 bases). Per the germline V gene, CDR1 is MDHEN and CDR2 is SYDVKM. CDR3 length equals 15 residues. The germline V and J ends were trimmed by 1 base and 3 bases, with 10 bases remaining between them. CDR3 sequence: CASSLYPGNNQPQHF. CDR3 coding DNA: TGTGCCAGCAGTTTATATCCAGGGAACAATCAGCCCCAGCATTTT. The whole variable domain, remainder taken from reference TRBV28 and TRBJ1-5, is DVKVTQSSRYLVKRTGEKVFLECVQDMDHENMFWYRQDPGLGLRLIYFSYDVKMKEKGDIPEGYSVSREKKERFSLILESASTNQTSMYLCASSLYPGNNQPQHFGDGTRLSIL.

The chain employs TRBV4-2 and TRBJ2-5, with D possibly being TRBD2 (5 bases). Trimming cost V 4 bases and J 1 base, with 16 bases left between them. CDR1 is LGHNA, CDR2 YNFKEQ, per germline. This CDR3 contains 16 residues. The CDR3 sequence: CASSPWRMGSQETQYF. Here the CDR3 DNA reads TGTGCCAGCAGCCCCTGGAGGATGGGCAGCCAAGAGACCCAGTACTTC.

The chain employs TRBV7-6 and TRBJ2-1, with D possibly being TRBD2 (6 bases). The length of the CDR3 is 12 residues. The V end lost 3 bases, the J end lost 10 bases, and 10 bases lay between the germline ends. CDR1 and CDR2 from the germline V gene are SGHVS and FNYEAQ. This chain's CDR3 is CASSLGRGEQFF. The CDR3 DNA reads as TGTGCCAGCAGCTTGGGGCGGGGCGAGCAGTTCTTC.

CDR3 DNA: TGTGCCAGCAGCTTGTCGGAGAGCGGGGGTTTCTCCTACAATGAGCAGTTCTTC. Protein product: CASSLSESGGFSYNEQFF. The chain recombines TRBV7-9 with TRBJ2-1; TRBD2 aligns across 8 bases. CDR1 is SEHNR, CDR2 FQNEAQ, per germline (reference sequence). The length of the CDR3 is 18 residues. The V and J ends lost 3 bases and 0 bases, in that order; junction bases with no gene match: 10.

CDR3 region: CASSVDPSSGNTEAFF. The CDR3 DNA reads TGTGCCAGCAGCGTAGACCCTTCCTCCGGTAACACTGAAGCTTTCTTT. V gene TRBV9 combines with J gene TRBJ1-1; D not certain. Trimming took 0 bases from V and 2 from J, leaving 14 bases between them. The CDR3 contains 16 residues. Per the germline V gene, CDR1 is SGDLS and CDR2 is YYNGEE. Filled out from reference TRBV9 and TRBJ1-1, the complete variable domain reads DSGVTQTPKHLITATGQRVTLRCSPRSGDLSVYWYQQSLDQGLQFLIQYYNGEERAKGNILERFSAQQFPDLHSELNLSSLELGDSALYFCASSVDPSSGNTEAFFGQGTRLTVV.

This clone came up a few times. V gene TRBV7-9 combines with J gene TRBJ2-7; 7 nucleotides match TRBD2. The germline V gene has CDR1 SEHNR and CDR2 FQNEAQ (reference sequence). The CDR3 sequence is 15 residues long. With V trimmed by 5 bases and J by 3 bases, 10 bases remained unmatched. The CDR3 DNA follows: TGTGCCAGCAGCCCTGGGATAGCGGGCGTCTACGAGCAGTACTTC. Amino acid sequence: CASSPGIAGVYEQYF.

CDR3 nucleotide sequence: TGTGCCTGGAGTTTGGGGGGAGGCTACACCTTC. Encoded protein: CAWSLGGGYTF. This chain links TRBV30 with TRBJ1-2, with D possibly being TRBD1 (5 bases). CDR1 GTSNPN and CDR2 SVGIG come from the germline V gene (reference sequence). The V end was cut by 2 bases, the J end by 8 bases, with 9 bases between. The CDR3 spans 11 residues.

At least ten counts were recorded for this clone. This chain uses TRBV25-1 with TRBJ2-7, with 7 bases that match TRBD2. The CDR3 totals 13 residues. Germline values: CDR1 MGHDK, CDR2 SYGVNS. Unmatched junction bases numbered 2, after V lost 4 bases and J lost 2 bases. CDR3 in DNA: TGTGCCAGCAGTGTAACTAGCGCCTACGAGCAGTACTTC. Amino acids: CASSVTSAYEQYF.

J is TRBJ2-1 and V is TRBV29-1, with D possibly matching TRBD1 (6 bases). The germline V gene encodes CDR1 SQVTM and CDR2 ANQGSEA. Trimming left V 7 bases short and J 3 bases short, with 16 bases between. The CDR3 covers 14 residues. This CDR3 reads CSATGEGDYNEQFF. The CDR3 DNA follows: TGCAGCGCGACAGGTGAAGGGGACTACAATGAGCAGTTCTTC.

This clone came up once. The J gene is TRBJ1-1, the V gene TRBV5-1; tentatively, D is TRBD1 (5 bases). Trimming removed 3 bases at V and 0 bases at J, with 21 bases between. Germline V lookup: CDR1 SGHRS, CDR2 YFSETQ. The CDR3 loop spans 18 amino acids. CDR3 bases: TGCGCCAGCAGCTACGCAAGTGGGGGGAAAATCATGAACACTGAAGCTTTCTTT. Its protein is CASSYASGGKIMNTEAFF.